This is a list of T cell receptor beta chains from one sample in a study of CD8 T cells in ankylosing spondylitis. Via MiXCR, TCRdb re-called the 5' RACE reads, giving one row per CDR3 protein. The data contain 250,000 to 350,000 distinct CDR3 sequences, less than 25% of them seen just once; the ten biggest clones take up 3.5%. The sample comprised blood, either unsorted or a sorted T cell fraction (not recorded which). The receptors come from a female donor with ankylosing spondylitis or in good health (not recorded which). The CDR3 runs from the conserved cysteine through the conserved F or W. Each record gives: V gene, J gene, D gene, clone size, CDR3 protein, CDR3 DNA. The D gene is left open where the match is weak. Clone size is shown for a subset of rows, as once, few, many or a class of expanded clone.

TRBV6-5,TRBJ1-3,TRBD1,.,CASSYKAGGGNTIYF,TGTGCCAGCAGTTACAAGGCAGGGGGAGGAAACACCATATATTTT
TRBV29-1,TRBJ2-7,.,many,CSVEETYEQYF,TGCAGCGTTGAGGAGACCTACGAGCAGTACTTC
TRBV3-1,TRBJ1-4,.,once,CASSQGRNQNEKLFF,TGTGCCAGCAGCCAAGGGCGGAACCAAAACGAAAAACTGTTTTTT
TRBV6-5,TRBJ2-1,TRBD1,few,CASSSQTGGVNEQFF,TGTGCCAGCAGTTCCCAGACAGGGGGCGTCAATGAGCAGTTCTTC
TRBV6-1,TRBJ2-7,.,few,CASSVGLTGTYEQYF,TGTGCCAGCTCAGTCGGTTTAACAGGGACCTACGAGCAGTACTTC
TRBV18,TRBJ2-7,.,.,CASSPGSDRTVSYEQYF,TGTGCCAGCTCACCTGGAAGCGACCGGACAGTCTCCTACGAGCAGTACTTC
TRBV5-5,TRBJ2-7,TRBD2,few,CASSLDPSGYEQYF,TGTGCCAGCAGCTTGGATCCTAGCGGCTACGAGCAGTACTTC
TRBV5-1,TRBJ2-3,.,.,CASSLHGASTDTQYF,TGCGCCAGCAGCTTGCACGGGGCTAGCACAGATACGCAGTATTTT
TRBV20-1,TRBJ2-5,TRBD1,.,CSGGQQETQYF,TGCAGTGGGGGACAGCAAGAGACCCAGTACTTC
TRBV20-1,TRBJ2-3,TRBD2,.,CSAPGLAGNRDTQYF,TGCAGTGCTCCCGGACTAGCGGGAAATAGAGATACGCAGTATTTT
TRBV7-9,TRBJ2-3,TRBD2,few,CASSPTGTSLSADTQYF,TGTGCCAGCAGCCCGACCGGGACTAGCCTCTCGGCGGATACGCAGTATTTT
TRBV5-1,TRBJ1-1,TRBD1,.,CASSLRDRENTEAFF,TGCGCCAGCAGCTTAAGGGACAGGGAGAACACTGAAGCTTTCTTT
TRBV6-1,TRBJ1-3,.,few,CASKTRLSGNTIYF,TGTGCCAGCAAAACACGACTGTCTGGAAACACCATATATTTT
TRBV20-1,TRBJ1-2,.,many,CSARDHRPGYGYTF,TGCAGTGCTAGAGATCACAGGCCAGGGTATGGCTACACCTTC
TRBV6-5,TRBJ1-5,.,.,CASSYSGQMGGQPQHF,TGTGCCAGCAGTTACTCCGGGCAGATGGGAGGACAGCCCCAGCATTTT
TRBV20-1,TRBJ2-7,.,.,CSARPAGATYEQYF,TGCAGTGCTAGGCCGGCCGGGGCAACCTACGAGCAGTACTTC
TRBV7-6,TRBJ2-7,.,few,CASSLSPRNSHEQYF,TGTGCCAGCAGCTTAAGTCCCAGGAATTCTCACGAGCAGTACTTC
TRBV7-9,TRBJ1-5,.,.,CASSLQELGPQHF,TGTGCCAGCAGCTTACAAGAGCTTGGGCCCCAGCATTTT
TRBV7-2,TRBJ2-7,TRBD1,few,CASSTRDRAYEQYF,TGTGCCAGCAGCACTAGGGACAGGGCCTACGAGCAGTACTTC
TRBV20-1,TRBJ2-2,.,.,CSARDPQGNTGELFF,TGCAGTGCTAGAGACCCACAGGGGAACACCGGGGAGCTGTTTTTT
TRBV12-3/TRBV12-4,TRBJ2-3,.,few,CASGWDSTDTQYF,TGTGCCAGCGGATGGGACAGCACAGATACGCAGTATTTT
TRBV12-3/TRBV12-4,TRBJ2-1,.,.,CASRGGTVYNEQFF,TGTGCCAGCAGGGGTGGGACGGTGTACAATGAGCAGTTCTTC
TRBV24-1,TRBJ2-1,.,few,CATSRDGLGEQFF,TGTGCCACCAGCCGGGACGGCCTGGGGGAGCAGTTCTTC
TRBV5-1,TRBJ2-2,TRBD2,few,CASNLGLAGVSNTGELFF,TGCGCCAGCAACTTGGGGCTAGCGGGAGTATCGAACACCGGGGAGCTGTTTTTT
TRBV6-5,TRBJ2-7,TRBD2,.,CASSPTSFPYEQYF,TGTGCCAGCAGTCCGACTAGCTTTCCCTACGAGCAGTACTTC
TRBV29-1,TRBJ2-7,.,.,CSVERPGSEQYF,TGCAGCGTTGAACGACCAGGGAGCGAGCAGTACTTC
TRBV12-3/TRBV12-4,TRBJ2-1,.,.,CASSNPASRYNEQFF,TGTGCCAGCAGCAATCCGGCCAGTAGGTACAATGAGCAGTTCTTC
TRBV4-2,TRBJ2-1,TRBD1,.,CASSHPGTGDYNEQFF,TGTGCCAGCAGCCATCCCGGGACAGGCGATTACAATGAGCAGTTCTTC
TRBV10-2,TRBJ2-7,.,few,CASNDRYEQYF,TGCGCCAGCAACGACCGCTACGAGCAGTACTTC
TRBV27,TRBJ2-1,TRBD1,few,CASSLIRQGGQFF,TGTGCCAGCAGTTTAATAAGACAGGGTGGGCAGTTCTTC
TRBV20-1,TRBJ2-5,.,.,CSRQRQETQYF,TGCAGTCGACAGCGACAAGAGACCCAGTACTTC
TRBV10-3,TRBJ2-3,.,few,CATRRDNSFSTDTQYF,TGTGCCACCCGGAGAGATAATTCTTTTAGCACAGATACGCAGTATTTT
TRBV5-1,TRBJ2-5,TRBD1,.,CASSLGGTEETQYF,TGCGCCAGCAGCTTGGGGGGGACAGAAGAGACCCAGTACTTC
TRBV7-9,TRBJ1-1,.,.,CASSPSGRPNTEAFF,TGTGCCAGCAGCCCCAGTGGCAGGCCGAACACTGAAGCTTTCTTT
TRBV27,TRBJ2-1,TRBD2,.,CASSRLAADNEQFF,TGTGCCAGCAGTCGCCTAGCGGCCGACAATGAGCAGTTCTTC
TRBV7-6,TRBJ1-2,.,few,CASSLDDTGRYTF,TGTGCCAGCAGCTTAGACGATACAGGCCGCTACACCTTC
TRBV7-2,TRBJ2-3,TRBD2,few,CASSLGGSSGDTQYF,TGTGCCAGCAGCTTAGGCGGGAGTTCAGGCGATACGCAGTATTTT
TRBV7-9,TRBJ2-1,.,few,CASSLVSAPEQFF,TGTGCCAGCAGCTTAGTCTCGGCGCCTGAGCAGTTCTTC
TRBV10-3,TRBJ2-5,.,few,CAISEKGRGGETQYF,TGTGCCATCAGTGAAAAAGGGAGGGGGGGAGAGACCCAGTACTTC
TRBV20-1,TRBJ2-1,.,.,CSASRLLSHNEQFF,TGCAGTGCTTCCCGACTATTATCGCACAATGAGCAGTTCTTC
TRBV7-6,TRBJ2-1,.,.,CASSPALLSSYNEQFF,TGTGCCAGCAGCCCGGCCTTATTGAGCTCCTACAATGAGCAGTTCTTC
TRBV20-1,TRBJ2-5,TRBD2,.,CSARGASGRPETQYF,TGCAGTGCTAGAGGGGCTAGCGGGAGACCGGAGACCCAGTACTTC
TRBV6-2/TRBV6-3,TRBJ1-5,.,.,CASSRQGPQPQHF,TGTGCCAGCAGTCGCCAGGGCCCACAGCCACAGCATTTT
TRBV5-1,TRBJ2-2,TRBD2,.,CASTSLAGANTGELFF,TGCGCCAGTACCTCACTAGCGGGAGCGAACACCGGGGAGCTGTTTTTT
TRBV7-9,TRBJ2-1,TRBD2,few,CASSRAKTSEDEEQFF,TGTGCCAGCAGCCGAGCTAAGACTAGCGAAGACGAAGAGCAGTTCTTC
TRBV9,TRBJ2-1,TRBD2,few,CASSVAWLAGANEQFF,TGTGCCAGCAGCGTAGCTTGGCTAGCGGGCGCCAATGAGCAGTTCTTC
TRBV12-3/TRBV12-4,TRBJ2-7,TRBD1,many,CASSFETGGSYEQYF,TGTGCCAGCAGTTTTGAAACAGGGGGCTCCTACGAGCAGTACTTC
TRBV20-1,TRBJ1-1,TRBD1,.,CSARKTGGGGAFF,TGCAGTGCTAGAAAGACAGGGGGCGGAGGAGCTTTCTTT
TRBV6-6,TRBJ1-6,.,.,CASSSGVGNSPLHF,TGTGCCAGCAGTTCAGGGGTGGGTAATTCACCCCTCCACTTT
TRBV20-1,TRBJ2-7,.,.,CSARSSRTSSYEQYF,TGCAGTGCTCGTAGTAGTCGTACCTCCTCCTACGAGCAGTACTTC
TRBV12-3/TRBV12-4,TRBJ2-5,.,few,CASRGRRRETQYF,TGTGCCAGCAGAGGCCGCCGAAGGGAGACCCAGTACTTC
TRBV28,TRBJ2-3,.,.,CASSPRLTHFTDTQYF,TGTGCCAGCAGTCCTCGACTAACCCACTTCACAGATACGCAGTATTTT
TRBV19,TRBJ1-1,.,once,CASSITTGPNTEAFF,TGTGCCAGTAGTATCACTACAGGGCCGAACACTGAAGCTTTCTTT